One sample yielded the 24 T cell receptor beta chains listed below, sequenced in a study of T cell responses to AZD1222 COVID-19 vaccine. Repertoires were generated with immunoSEQ multiplex PCR, while TCRdb's copy carries only in-frame clones and drops some. The table includes under 130,000 clones, 88% detected once. The specimen was peripheral blood, collected on day 0 of AZD1222 vaccination. The origin of the receptors is an adult in good health.

This clone was seen a few times. This chain's CDR3 is CASSLMGGNNEQFF. The CDR3, as DNA: TGTGCCAGCAGCTTAATGGGGGGAAACAATGAGCAGTTCTTC. The chain joins TRBV7-9 to TRBJ2-1, with D perhaps matching TRBD2 (6 bases). Germline V lookup: CDR1 SEHNR, CDR2 FQNEAQ (reference sequence). The CDR3 has 14 residues. Trimming took 2 bases from V and 5 from J, leaving 10 bases between them.

The J gene is TRBJ1-1, the V gene TRBV7-2; no reliable D call. Germline lookup yields CDR1 SGHTA and CDR2 FQGNSA. The CDR3 is 14 amino acids. V was trimmed by 6 bases and J by 4 bases, leaving 15 bases between them. The CDR3 reads CASRSTGISTEAFF. The CDR3 DNA reads as TGTGCCAGCAGATCGACGGGGATCAGCACTGAAGCTTTCTTT.

V gene TRBV3-1 (or the pseudogene TRBV3-2) combines with J gene TRBJ2-5, with 11 nucleotides matching TRBD2. CDR1 and CDR2 from the germline V gene are LGHDT and YNNKEL (reference sequence). Unmatched junction bases numbered 4, after V lost 1 base and J lost 6 bases. The CDR3 totals 15 residues. The CDR3, as DNA: TGTGCCAGCAGCCAAGGTAGCGGGGGGGCCCAGACCCAGTACTTC. This codes for CASSQGSGGAQTQYF.

The V gene is TRBV10-1, the J gene TRBJ1-2, with D possibly TRBD1 on 5 matching bases. CDR1 and CDR2 from the germline V gene are WNHNN and SYGVQD (reference sequence). V dropped 5 bases and J dropped 4 bases, with 11 bases sitting between them. This CDR3 is built from 13 residues. This chain's CDR3 is CASSSGTAYGYTF. The CDR3 DNA reads as TGCGCCAGCAGTTCCGGGACTGCCTATGGCTACACCTTC.

The rearrangement links TRBV4-3 to TRBJ2-7; 7 bases fit TRBD1. Germline CDR1 LGHNA, CDR2 YSLEER. The J segment lost 6 bases and the V segment lost 1 base, leaving 12 bases of the junction unmatched. The CDR3 has 16 amino acids. The CDR3 DNA sequence: TGCGCCAGCAGCCAAGCGCAGGGGGTTAAATATGGCGAGCAGTACTTC. Its protein is CASSQAQGVKYGEQYF.

The rearrangement links TRBV27 to TRBJ2-7; 9 nucleotides match TRBD1. The trim removed 2 bases at V and 3 bases at J, leaving 8 bases unmatched. The CDR3 loop spans 16 amino acids. Germline values: CDR1 MNHEY, CDR2 SMNVEV (reference sequence). CDR3 sequence (DNA): TGTGCCAGCAGTTTACACGGGACAGGGAGCGTCTACGAGCAGTACTTC. Translation gives CASSLHGTGSVYEQYF.

The chain joins TRBV5-8 to TRBJ1-1, with 12 bases aligning to TRBD1. V lost 4 bases and J lost 1; bases outside the gene matches: 5. Germline CDR1 SGHTS, CDR2 YDEGEE. The CDR3 has 16 amino acids. The DNA for the CDR3 is TGTGCCAGCAGCACAGGGACAGGGGGCGCGAACACTGAAGCTTTCTTT. It translates to CASSTGTGGANTEAFF.

This clone was recorded once. The chain carries TRBV7-2 and TRBJ2-1; 10 bases are shared with TRBD2. V gave up 1 base and J gave up 6 bases; unmatched junction bases: 6. This CDR3 comprises 16 residues. Germline-derived CDR1 and CDR2 are SGHTA and FQGNSA. The chain's CDR3 is CASSLELIAGGNEQFF. The CDR3 region has the DNA TGTGCCAGCAGCTTAGAGTTAATAGCGGGGGGCAATGAGCAGTTCTTC.

CDR3 nucleotide sequence: TGTGCCAGCTCACCCCCCGGGGGTGAGACCCAGTACTTC. The encoded protein is CASSPPGGETQYF. This chain links TRBV18 with TRBJ2-5, with a possible D match to TRBD2 (6 bases). This CDR3 comprises 13 residues. Trimming stripped 3 bases from V and 5 bases from J, with 10 bases between. Germline-derived CDR1 and CDR2 are KGHSH and LQKENI.

J is TRBJ2-2 and V is TRBV24-1; no firm D call. The germline CDR1 and CDR2 sequences are KGHDR and SFDVKD. The CDR3 contains 15 residues. V was pared by 4 bases and J by 5 bases, with 13 bases between. The CDR3 DNA is TGTGCCACCAGTGACCCGGAAGTCCCTACCGGGGAGCTGTTTTTT. This codes for CATSDPEVPTGELFF.

The chain couples TRBV7-3 to TRBJ2-6; no firm D call. Trimming pared 2 bases from V and 0 bases from J, leaving 14 bases between. The CDR3 has 18 residues. Germline loops: CDR1 SGHTA, CDR2 FQGTGA. CDR3 nucleotide sequence: TGTGCCAGCAGCTTATATCACAGAACCACCTCTGGGGCCAACGTCCTGACTTTC. It yields the protein CASSLYHRTTSGANVLTF.

The chain uses TRBV2 and TRBJ1-5; D perhaps matches TRBD1 (5 bases). This CDR3 region has 14 residues. V was cut by 4 bases and J by 5 bases, with 12 bases left in between. Germline V CDR1 and CDR2: SNHLY, FYNNEI. In nucleotides, the CDR3 is TGTGCCAGCAGTGGCGTCAGGGCGGATCAGCCCCAGCATTTT. Translating gives CASSGVRADQPQHF.

There are a few counts of this clone. This rearrangement joins TRBV28 to TRBJ1-4, with D possibly TRBD1 on 5 matching bases. Germline lookup yields CDR1 MDHEN and CDR2 SYDVKM. This CDR3 has 14 residues. V lost 2 bases and J lost 7, with 11 bases in between. CDR3 residues: CASSLGQGVEKLFF. The CDR3 DNA reads TGTGCCAGCAGTTTAGGGCAGGGTGTTGAAAAACTGTTTTTT.

A single count supports this clone. The chain carries TRBV7-2 and TRBJ2-2, with no clear D. There are 14 residues in the CDR3. Germline loops: CDR1 SGHTA, CDR2 FQGNSA. Trimming removed 0 bases from V and 1 base from J, with 3 bases in between. DNA of the CDR3: TGTGCCAGCAGCTTAGCAGGGAACACCGGGGAGCTGTTTTTT. This sequence encodes CASSLAGNTGELFF. The variable domain in full, completed from reference TRBV7-2 and TRBJ2-2, reads GAGVSQSPSNKVTEKGKDVELRCDPISGHTALYWYRQSLGQGLEFLIYFQGNSAPDKSGLPSDRFSAERTGGSVSTLTIQRTQQEDSAVYLCASSLAGNTGELFFGEGSRLTVL.

This clone was seen a single time. The rearrangement uses TRBV9 and TRBJ2-5, with a possible D match to TRBD2 (5 bases). The CDR3 has 16 amino acids. Germline CDR1 reads SGDLS; CDR2 reads YYNGEE. The V end was cut by 4 bases, the J end by 2 bases, with 18 bases between. CDR3 protein: CASSSYQVRTQETQYF. DNA of the CDR3: TGTGCCAGCAGCTCCTACCAGGTGCGGACTCAAGAGACCCAGTACTTC.

This chain connects TRBV6-5 to TRBJ1-2, with unresolved D. The germline gives CDR1 MNHEY, CDR2 SVGAGI. With 3 bases removed from V and 5 bases from J, the gap between germline ends came to 10 bases. The CDR3 is 13 residues long. In DNA, the CDR3 is TGTGCCAGCAGTTATTCTCAGGAGTATGGCTACACCTTC. This translates into CASSYSQEYGYTF.

The genes are TRBV19 and TRBJ2-4; 7 nucleotides match TRBD1. V was clipped by 10 bases and J by 2 bases; unmatched bases: 5. This CDR3 spans 13 amino acids. Germline-derived CDR1 and CDR2 are LNHDA and SQIVND (reference sequence). The CDR3, as DNA: TGTGCCACCCTGGACAGGCCCAAAAACATTCAGTACTTC. Its translation: CATLDRPKNIQYF.

The chain combines TRBV19 with TRBJ1-5; TRBD1 aligns across 7 bases. V shed 5 bases, J shed 6 bases, and the junction held 4 bases outside the gene matches. The CDR3 has 13 residues. The germline V gene has CDR1 LNHDA and CDR2 SQIVND (reference sequence). CDR3 coding DNA: TGTGCCAGTAGTCGACAGGGCGGTCAGCCCCAGCATTTT. It translates to CASSRQGGQPQHF.

The chain employs TRBV19 and TRBJ1-2; no firm D call. Deletions cut 5 bases from V and 8 bases from J, with 12 bases between. The V gene's germline CDR1 is LNHDA and CDR2 SQIVND (reference sequence). The CDR3 is made up of 12 amino acids. The CDR3 bases are TGTGCCAGTAGTCAGACCGGAGGGGGCTACACCTTC. Translating it yields CASSQTGGGYTF.

The chain links TRBV15 to TRBJ2-5; TRBD1 aligns across 8 bases. V gave up 0 bases and J gave up 0 bases; unmatched junction bases: 12. Germline CDR1 is LNHNV and CDR2 is YYDKDF (reference sequence). The CDR3 runs 19 residues. CDR3 residues: CATSRERGTGQVYQETQYF. CDR3 coding DNA: TGTGCCACCAGCAGAGAGAGAGGGACAGGACAAGTGTACCAAGAGACCCAGTACTTC. Variable domain in full (rest from reference TRBV15 and TRBJ2-5): DAMVIQNPRYQVTQFGKPVTLSCSQTLNHNVMYWYQQKSSQAPKLLFHYYDKDFNNEADTPDNFQSRRPNTSFCFLDIRSPGLGDTAMYLCATSRERGTGQVYQETQYFGPGTRLLVL.

This chain joins TRBV11-2 and TRBJ2-3; TRBD2 is a possible D gene (5 bases). The CDR3 has 15 amino acids. Trimming removed 5 bases from V and 2 bases from J, with 14 bases in between. The germline gives CDR1 SGHAT, CDR2 FQNNGV. The CDR3 bases are TGTGCCAGCAGCCCGGGGAGAAAAATCACAGATACGCAGTATTTT. Protein: CASSPGRKITDTQYF.

The chain links TRBV11-3 to TRBJ2-5; D is perhaps TRBD1 (6 bases). The CDR3 extends over 15 amino acids. V was trimmed by 5 bases and J by 0 bases, leaving 13 bases between them. Per germline, CDR1 SGHNT and CDR2 YENEEA. Written as DNA, the CDR3 is TGTGCCAGCAGCGCCGACACAGGGTACCAAGAGACCCAGTACTTC. Its translation is CASSADTGYQETQYF.

This clone was detected a few times. The CDR3 here is CASSFRENYGYTF. CDR3 nucleotides: TGTGCCAGCAGTTTCCGGGAAAACTATGGCTACACCTTC. The rearrangement joins TRBV27 to TRBJ1-2; no reliable D call. The CDR3 is 13 residues long. Per germline, CDR1 MNHEY and CDR2 SMNVEV (reference sequence). The germline V and J ends were trimmed by 3 bases and 2 bases, with 7 bases remaining between them.

The chain employs TRBV7-3 and TRBJ1-2; no reliable D call. The CDR3 loop spans 13 amino acids. CDR1 is SGHTA, CDR2 FQGTGA, per germline. Trimming left V 4 bases short and J 6 bases short, with 12 bases between. In DNA form, the CDR3 reads TGTGCCAGCAGCTCTCAGTTCGGGGATGGCTACACCTTC. This gives the protein CASSSQFGDGYTF.